The TCR beta chain under discussion was sequenced for a study of T cell responses to AZD1222 COVID-19 vaccine. V was clipped by 0 bases and J by 8 bases, with 9 bases between them. CDR1 and CDR2 from the germline V gene are SGHRS and YFSETQ. The CDR3 spans 13 residues. Using immunoSEQ multiplex PCR, the repertoire was profiled, and TCRdb retains in-frame clones only, with some absent. Among 150,000 or so clones listed, roughly nine tenths were seen once. The input for sequencing was peripheral blood, taken on day 0 of AZD1222 vaccination. This clonotype was obtained from an adult in good health. This sequence joins TRBV5-1 and TRBJ2-1; perhaps D is TRBD1 or TRBD2 (6 bases each). This CDR3 reads CASSLERGDEQFF. CDR3 DNA sequence: TGCGCCAGCAGCTTGGAAAGGGGGGATGAGCAGTTCTTC.